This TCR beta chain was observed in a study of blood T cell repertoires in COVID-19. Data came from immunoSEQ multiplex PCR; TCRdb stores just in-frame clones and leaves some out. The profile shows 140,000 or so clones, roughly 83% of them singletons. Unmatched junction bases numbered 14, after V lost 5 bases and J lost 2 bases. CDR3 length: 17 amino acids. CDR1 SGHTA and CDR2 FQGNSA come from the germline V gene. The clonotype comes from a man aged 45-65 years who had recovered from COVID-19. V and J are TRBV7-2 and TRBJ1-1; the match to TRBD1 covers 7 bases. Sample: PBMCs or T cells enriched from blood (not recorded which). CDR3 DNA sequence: TGTGCCAGCAGCGATTTCTGGACAGGACAGATTAACACTGAAGCTTTCTTT. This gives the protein CASSDFWTGQINTEAFF.